This T cell receptor (beta chain) was sequenced in a study of blood T cell repertoires in COVID-19 (dated by TCRdb to the early 2020s). Some background on the complete study: The collaborator samples originated in the United States, Italy and Spain and spanned the acute and convalescent phases of COVID-19. The prospective study material was composed of cDNA or gDNA derived from T cells, B-cell-depleted T cells, or PBMCs. The dataset comprised deeply sampled blood TCRbeta repertoires from subjects exposed to, actively infected with, or recovered from COVID-19. A freely available public database, intended as a resource for researchers studying the immune response to SARS-CoV-2, is where the repertoires were released. The samples were drawn from the first 160 participants of the ongoing ImmuneRACE study and from some 1,300 subjects provided by 6 global collaborators. The sample metadata nearly always contained a de-identified subject ID, COVID-19 status, age in years and sex. Where available, HLA class I and class II types were taken from metadata supplied by the sample provider and were not determined by assay-based typing.

Comment on this clone: Which antigen it targets is not known. There are no base qualities to consult, and no much larger clone falls within one base.

Broad study findings and their caveats: How much clinical and demographic metadata was included differed by source and by participant, and the metadata was provided uncurated.

TCRbeta CDR3 regions were amplified from genomic DNA by means of the immunoSEQ Assay, a bias-controlled multiplex PCR. The authors' pipeline ran thus. Nucleated cell counts per sample were estimated from amplification of reference gene primers within the assay. To quantify the absolute abundance of each unique TCRbeta CDR3 rearrangement, sequence reads were collapsed and filtered. For each sample, productive Simpson clonality was calculated as the square root of Simpson's diversity index across productive rearrangements. The clones in this table, taken by TCRdb from immuneACCESS, are in-frame only. Not every clone is retained; where verified, under half of the shortfall comes from an unresolved V gene, and the cause of the rest is unknown. The D gene and trimming were derived from the DNA, and the V and J assignments and clone size from that table. For this sample the table gives around 130,000 clones, of which roughly 80% were detected only once. The top ten clones comprise 18% of the sample.

Enrolling through a virtual design, the prospective study's participants ranged in age from roughly 18 to 90 years and lived across 24 United States geographic areas. In the prospective study, participants were assigned to cohorts based on the clinical history participants reported in a screening survey and a study questionnaire. Recovered participants in ImmuneRACE Cohort 3 were defined as having two consecutive negative NP/OP PCR tests, clearance from a healthcare professional, or resolution of symptoms. In the prospective study, mobile phlebotomists collected whole blood, serum and a nasopharyngeal or oropharyngeal swab from each participant. Additional blood draws and questionnaires over an approximately two-month period could optionally be provided by prospective study participants. Prospective study blood samples were shipped either frozen or at room temperature before DNA extraction. The sequence came from a man aged 25 to 40 who had recovered from COVID-19. The material sequenced was PBMCs or T cells enriched from blood (not recorded which).

The base sequence is TGTGCCACCAGCAGAGATTGGGGGGAGGGAGACACTGAAGCTTTCTTT. The translation is CATSRDWGEGDTEAFF. The chain uses TRBV15 and TRBJ1-1; matching of 5 bases hints at TRBD1 as the D gene. The trim is 0 bases for V and 3 bases for J, with a gap of 14 bases between the germline ends. The CDR1 and CDR2 encoded by the germline V gene (reference sequence) are LNHNV and YYDKDF. There are 16 amino acids in the CDR3, from cysteine to phenylalanine inclusive. Of all the DNA, just the CDR3 is kept, 48 bases in frame from base 1. Outside the CDR3, residues come from the reference TRBV15 and TRBJ1-1 proteins, so the full variable domain is: DAMVIQNPRYQVTQFGKPVTLSCSQTLNHNVMYWYQQKSSQAPKLLFHYYDKDFNNEADTPDNFQSRRPNTSFCFLDIRSPGLGDTAMYLCATSRDWGEGDTEAFFGQGTRLTVV.